At least ten counts were recorded for the clone carrying this T cell receptor (beta chain). The antigen is unknown. Fresh peripheral blood, 7.5 to 10 ml, was the source of the PBMCs. The data belong to a study of T cells in Graves' hyperthyroidism and ophthalmopathy. Regarding the study as a whole: Model predictions of ophthalmopathy came a median around 6.5 months before onset.

The CDR3 covers 13 residues. Looked up from germline, CDR1 is MNHNS and CDR2 is SASEGT. V dropped 3 bases and J dropped 0 bases, with 3 bases sitting between them. Amplification of TCR beta CDR3 regions was performed using RNA transcripts as template. First-round RT-PCR with HTBI primers amplified the TCR CDR3 region. TCRdb re-called the multiplex PCR reads with MiXCR, one entry per CDR3 protein. The table lists about 500,000 distinct CDR3 sequences, 17% of them singletons. V and J are TRBV6-1 and TRBJ1-5; no firm D call. This receptor was taken from a woman younger than 30 with Graves' ophthalmopathy. Sequences were obtained from blood. CDR3 sequence: CASSDNSNQPQHF. DNA for the CDR3: TGTGCCAGCAGTGATAATAGCAATCAGCCCCAGCATTTT.